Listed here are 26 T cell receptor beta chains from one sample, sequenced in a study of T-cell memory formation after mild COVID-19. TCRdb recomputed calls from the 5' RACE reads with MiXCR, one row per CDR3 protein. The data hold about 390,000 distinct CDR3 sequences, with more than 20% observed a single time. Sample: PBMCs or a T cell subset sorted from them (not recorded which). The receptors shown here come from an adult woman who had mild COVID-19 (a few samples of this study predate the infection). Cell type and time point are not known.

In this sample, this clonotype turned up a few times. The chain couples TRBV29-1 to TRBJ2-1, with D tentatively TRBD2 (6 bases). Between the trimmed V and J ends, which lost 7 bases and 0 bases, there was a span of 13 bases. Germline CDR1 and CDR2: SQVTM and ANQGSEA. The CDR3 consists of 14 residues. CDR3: CSAREFGSYNEQFF. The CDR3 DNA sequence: TGCAGCGCTCGGGAGTTCGGCTCCTACAATGAGCAGTTCTTC.

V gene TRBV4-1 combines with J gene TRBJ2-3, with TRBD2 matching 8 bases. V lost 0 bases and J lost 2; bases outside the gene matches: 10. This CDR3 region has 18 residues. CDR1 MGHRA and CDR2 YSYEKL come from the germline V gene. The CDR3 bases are TGCGCCAGCAGCCAAGATGGTTACGGCGGGGGGTTCACAGATACGCAGTATTTT. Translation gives CASSQDGYGGGFTDTQYF.

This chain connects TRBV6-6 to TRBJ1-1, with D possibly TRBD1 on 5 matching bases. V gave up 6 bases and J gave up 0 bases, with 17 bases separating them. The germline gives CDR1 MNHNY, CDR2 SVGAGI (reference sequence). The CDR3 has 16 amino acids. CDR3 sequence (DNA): TGTGCCAGCAGACCCTCGGTTGGGGGAATGAACACTGAAGCTTTCTTT. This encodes CASRPSVGGMNTEAFF.

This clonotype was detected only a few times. CDR3 sequence (DNA): TGTGCCACCAGTGACCCCAGGGTCCCTAATGAAAAACTGTTTTTT. It codes for CATSDPRVPNEKLFF. The chain couples TRBV24-1 to TRBJ1-4; weak D call: TRBD1 (5 bases). The CDR3 extends over 15 amino acids. V lost 4 bases and J lost 3, with 11 bases in between. Germline V gene data show CDR1 as KGHDR and CDR2 as SFDVKD.

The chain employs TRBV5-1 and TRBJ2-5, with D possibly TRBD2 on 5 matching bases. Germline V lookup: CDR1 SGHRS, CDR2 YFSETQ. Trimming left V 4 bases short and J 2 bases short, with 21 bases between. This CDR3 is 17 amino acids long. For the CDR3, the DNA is TGCGCCAGCAGCGGAGGTATTTGGGCAGGCGTGCAAGAGACCCAGTACTTC. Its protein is CASSGGIWAGVQETQYF.

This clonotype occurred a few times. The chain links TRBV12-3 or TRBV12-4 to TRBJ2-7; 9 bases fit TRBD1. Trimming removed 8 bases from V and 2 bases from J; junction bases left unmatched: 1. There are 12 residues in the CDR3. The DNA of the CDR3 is TGTGCCAGCGGGACAGGGACCTACGAGCAGTACTTC. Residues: CASGTGTYEQYF.

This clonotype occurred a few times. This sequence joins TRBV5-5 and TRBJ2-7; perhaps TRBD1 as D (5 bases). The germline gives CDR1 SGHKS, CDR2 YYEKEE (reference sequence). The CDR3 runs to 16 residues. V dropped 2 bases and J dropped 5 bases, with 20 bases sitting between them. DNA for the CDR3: TGTGCCAGCAGCTTAACGTATACAGGTTACTACGACGAGCAGTACTTC. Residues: CASSLTYTGYYDEQYF.

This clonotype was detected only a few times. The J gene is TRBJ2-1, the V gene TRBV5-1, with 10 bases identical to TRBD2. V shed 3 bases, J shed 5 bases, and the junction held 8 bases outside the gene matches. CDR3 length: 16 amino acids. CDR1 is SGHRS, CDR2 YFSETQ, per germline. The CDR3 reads CASSSQAGGLNNEQFF. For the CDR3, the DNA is TGCGCCAGCAGCTCACAAGCGGGGGGGCTAAACAATGAGCAGTTCTTC. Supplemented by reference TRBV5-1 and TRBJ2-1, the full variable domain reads KAGVTQTPRYLIKTRGQQVTLSCSPISGHRSVSWYQQTPGQGLQFLFEYFSETQRNKGNFPGRFSGRQFSNSRSEMNVSTLELGDSALYLCASSSQAGGLNNEQFFGPGTRLTVL.

CDR3 region: CAISESENSNQPQHF. CDR3 DNA: TGTGCCATCAGTGAGTCGGAGAATAGCAATCAGCCCCAGCATTTT. The chain joins TRBV10-3 to TRBJ1-5; no reliable D call. Trimming stripped 0 bases from V and 0 bases from J, with 6 bases between. Germline lookup yields CDR1 ENHRY and CDR2 SYGVKD. The CDR3 length is 15 residues.

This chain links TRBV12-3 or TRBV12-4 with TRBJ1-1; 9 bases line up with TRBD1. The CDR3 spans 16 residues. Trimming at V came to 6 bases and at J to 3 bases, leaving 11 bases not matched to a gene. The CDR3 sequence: CASRSFRDRVDTEAFF. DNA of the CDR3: TGTGCCAGCAGATCATTCCGGGACAGGGTTGACACTGAAGCTTTCTTT.

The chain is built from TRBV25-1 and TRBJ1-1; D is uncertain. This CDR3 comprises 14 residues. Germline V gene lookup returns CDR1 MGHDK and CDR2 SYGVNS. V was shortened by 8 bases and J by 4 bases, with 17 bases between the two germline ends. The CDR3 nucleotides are TGTGCCAGCGCCGGTGGTCAGAAAATCACTGAAGCTTTCTTT. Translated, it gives CASAGGQKITEAFF.

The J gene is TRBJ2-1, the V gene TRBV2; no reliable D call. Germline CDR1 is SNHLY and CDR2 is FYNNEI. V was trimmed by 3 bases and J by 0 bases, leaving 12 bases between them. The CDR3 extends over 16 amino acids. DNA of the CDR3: TGTGCCAGCAGTGATCGTTTCGCTAGCTCCTACAATGAGCAGTTCTTC. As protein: CASSDRFASSYNEQFF.

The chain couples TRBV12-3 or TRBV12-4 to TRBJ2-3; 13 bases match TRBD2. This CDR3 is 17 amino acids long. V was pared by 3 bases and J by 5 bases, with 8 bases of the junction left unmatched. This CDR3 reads CASSFRTSGGSLDTQYF. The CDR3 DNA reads TGTGCCAGCAGTTTTAGGACTAGCGGGGGCAGTTTAGATACGCAGTATTTT.

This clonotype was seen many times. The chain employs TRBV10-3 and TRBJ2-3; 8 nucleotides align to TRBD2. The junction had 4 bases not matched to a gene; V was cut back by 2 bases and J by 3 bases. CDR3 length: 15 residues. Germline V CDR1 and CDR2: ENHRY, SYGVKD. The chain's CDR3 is CAISELGLGTDTQYF. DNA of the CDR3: TGTGCCATCAGTGAGCTGGGACTAGGTACAGATACGCAGTATTTT.

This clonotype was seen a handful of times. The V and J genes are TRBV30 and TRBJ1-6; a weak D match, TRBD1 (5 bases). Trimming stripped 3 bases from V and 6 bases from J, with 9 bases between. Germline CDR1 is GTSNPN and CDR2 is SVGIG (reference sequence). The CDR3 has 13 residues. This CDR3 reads CAWRSQGNSPLHF. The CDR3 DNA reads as TGTGCCTGGAGGTCCCAGGGTAATTCACCCCTCCACTTT.

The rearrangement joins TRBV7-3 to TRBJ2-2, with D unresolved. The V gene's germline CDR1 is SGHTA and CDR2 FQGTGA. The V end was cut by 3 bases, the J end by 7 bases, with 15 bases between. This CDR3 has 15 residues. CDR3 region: CASSFKARRIGELFF. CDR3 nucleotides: TGTGCCAGCAGCTTTAAAGCTCGGAGAATCGGGGAGCTGTTTTTT.

CDR3 sequence reads: CATSKGIQETQYF. DNA of the CDR3: TGTGCCACCAGCAAAGGGATCCAAGAGACCCAGTACTTC. The chain has TRBV15 and TRBJ2-5; unclear D gene. V was trimmed by 4 bases and J by 1 base, leaving 7 bases between them. This CDR3 has 13 amino acids. Germline CDR1 reads LNHNV; CDR2 reads YYDKDF (reference sequence).

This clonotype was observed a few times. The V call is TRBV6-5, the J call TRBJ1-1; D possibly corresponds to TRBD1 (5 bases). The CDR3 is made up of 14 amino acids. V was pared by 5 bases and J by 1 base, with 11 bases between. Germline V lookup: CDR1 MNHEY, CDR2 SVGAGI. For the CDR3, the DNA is TGTGCCAGCAGTCGGGGGGGAACGAACACTGAAGCTTTCTTT. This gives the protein CASSRGGTNTEAFF.

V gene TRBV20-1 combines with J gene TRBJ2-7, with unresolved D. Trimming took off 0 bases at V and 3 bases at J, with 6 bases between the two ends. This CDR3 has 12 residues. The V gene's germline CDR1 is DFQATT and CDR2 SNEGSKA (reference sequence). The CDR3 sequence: CSARDQNYEQYF. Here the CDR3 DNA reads TGCAGTGCTAGAGATCAGAACTACGAGCAGTACTTC.

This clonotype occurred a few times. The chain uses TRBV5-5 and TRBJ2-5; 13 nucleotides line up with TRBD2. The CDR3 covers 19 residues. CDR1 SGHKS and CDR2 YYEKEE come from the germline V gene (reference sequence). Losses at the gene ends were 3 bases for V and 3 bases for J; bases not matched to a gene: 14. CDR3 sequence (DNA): TGTGCCAGCAGCTCGGGACTAGCGGGAACCCTCCCCTGGGAAGAGACCCAGTACTTC. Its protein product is CASSSGLAGTLPWEETQYF.

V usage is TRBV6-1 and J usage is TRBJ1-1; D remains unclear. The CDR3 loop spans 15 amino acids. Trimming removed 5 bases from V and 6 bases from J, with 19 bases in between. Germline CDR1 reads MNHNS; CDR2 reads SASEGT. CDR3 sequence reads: CASSPQTPLIAEAFF. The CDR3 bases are TGTGCCAGCAGTCCCCAGACACCTCTGATAGCTGAAGCTTTCTTT.

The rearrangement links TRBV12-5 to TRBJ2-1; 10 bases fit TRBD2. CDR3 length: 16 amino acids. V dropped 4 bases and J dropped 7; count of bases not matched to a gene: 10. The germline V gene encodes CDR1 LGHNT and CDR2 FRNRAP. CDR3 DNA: TGTGCTAGTGGTTCCCACCCTAGCGGGAGTGCGAATGAGCAGTTCTTC. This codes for CASGSHPSGSANEQFF.

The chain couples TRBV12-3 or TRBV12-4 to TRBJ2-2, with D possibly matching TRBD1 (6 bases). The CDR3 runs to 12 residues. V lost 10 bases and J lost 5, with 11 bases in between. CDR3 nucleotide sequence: TGTGCCACCGAGGGGGTGACCGGGGAGCTGTTTTTT. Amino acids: CATEGVTGELFF.

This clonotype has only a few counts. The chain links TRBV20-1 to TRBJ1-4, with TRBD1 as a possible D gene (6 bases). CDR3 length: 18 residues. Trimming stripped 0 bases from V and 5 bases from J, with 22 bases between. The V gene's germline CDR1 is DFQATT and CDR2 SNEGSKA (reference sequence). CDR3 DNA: TGCAGTGCTAGAGACCTCTTGAGTACAGGGCAGACAAATGAAAAACTGTTTTTT. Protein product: CSARDLLSTGQTNEKLFF.

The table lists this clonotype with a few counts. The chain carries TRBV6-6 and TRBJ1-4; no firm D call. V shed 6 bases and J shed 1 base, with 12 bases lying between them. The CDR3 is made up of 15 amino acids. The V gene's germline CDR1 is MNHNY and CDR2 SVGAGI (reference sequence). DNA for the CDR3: TGTGCCAGCAGCCTTACAGTGGGAACTAATGAAAAACTGTTTTTT. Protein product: CASSLTVGTNEKLFF.

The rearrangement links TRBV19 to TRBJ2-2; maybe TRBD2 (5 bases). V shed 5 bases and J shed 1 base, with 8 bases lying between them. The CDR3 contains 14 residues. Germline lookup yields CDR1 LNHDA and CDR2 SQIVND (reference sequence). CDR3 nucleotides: TGTGCCAGTAGTGGTACTAGGAACACCGGGGAGCTGTTTTTT. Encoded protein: CASSGTRNTGELFF.